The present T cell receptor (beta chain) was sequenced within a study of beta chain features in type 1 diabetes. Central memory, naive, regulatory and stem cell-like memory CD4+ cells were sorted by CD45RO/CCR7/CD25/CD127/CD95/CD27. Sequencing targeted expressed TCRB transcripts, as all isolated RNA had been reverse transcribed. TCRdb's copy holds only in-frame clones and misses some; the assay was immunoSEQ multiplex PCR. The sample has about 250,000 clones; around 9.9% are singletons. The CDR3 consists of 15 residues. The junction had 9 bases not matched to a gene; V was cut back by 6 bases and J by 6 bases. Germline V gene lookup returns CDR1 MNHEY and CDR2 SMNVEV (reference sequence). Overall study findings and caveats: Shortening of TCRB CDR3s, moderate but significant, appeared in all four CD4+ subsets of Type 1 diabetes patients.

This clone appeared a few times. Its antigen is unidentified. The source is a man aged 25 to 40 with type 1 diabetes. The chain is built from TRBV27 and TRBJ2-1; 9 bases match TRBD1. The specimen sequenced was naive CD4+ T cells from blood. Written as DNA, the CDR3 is TGTGCCAGCAGACTAAGGGGACAGGGAGGCAATGAGCAGTTCTTC. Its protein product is CASRLRGQGGNEQFF.